This TCR beta chain was found in a study of cytomegalovirus exposure and HLA in healthy donors. Only one count was recorded for this clone. Its antigen is undetermined. CDR1 and CDR2 (germline): MNHEY, SVGAGI. Trimming pared 8 bases from V and 1 base from J, leaving 9 bases between. This CDR3 region has 14 residues. Findings and caveats of the study: For most TCR beta V segments, an earlier analysis put the productive rate at about 87% or about 30% of the time. TCR beta V- and J-gene trimming, according to a later analysis, was linked to a missense DCLRE1C variant. Reportedly, diagnosis of cytomegalovirus status by the classifier showed high specificity and sensitivity.

PCR involved 60 Vbeta and 13 Jbeta primers. Sequencing used immunoSEQ multiplex PCR; TCRdb keeps in-frame clones, though not all of them. Of roughly 120,000 clones in the sample, approximately 84% were seen once. Sequencing was performed on PBMCs. This TCR was sampled from a man between 40 and 49 years old in good health and CMV-seronegative. The chain has TRBV6-5 and TRBJ2-6; D is perhaps TRBD1 (5 bases). The chain's CDR3 is CASGSGSGANVLTF. In nucleotides, the CDR3 is TGTGCCAGCGGCTCAGGGTCTGGGGCCAACGTCCTGACTTTC.